The next 8 T cell receptor beta chains were all read from a single sample in a study of blood T cells in healthy people across ages. Through a sample-barcoded 5' primer and a J-beta primer mix, a second PCR was run for 7 to 11 cycles. TCRdb analysed the 5' RACE reads with MiXCR anew, one entry per CDR3 protein. The sample holds 1.5 million to 1.8 million distinct CDR3 sequences, approximately 43% seen once. Sequencing used blood. Receptors were obtained from a young woman in good health.

This clonotype appeared a few times. The chain carries TRBV7-2 and TRBJ1-1, with D possibly being TRBD1 (6 bases). V was pared by 5 bases and J by 2 bases, with 15 bases between. Looked up from germline, CDR1 is SGHTA and CDR2 is FQGNSA. This CDR3 has 15 residues. Here the CDR3 reads CASSPLRGGNTEAFF. The CDR3 DNA reads as TGTGCCAGCAGCCCACTTAGGGGGGGAAACACTGAAGCTTTCTTT.

The chain joins TRBV7-8 to TRBJ2-2; D unclear. The germline gives CDR1 SGHVS, CDR2 FQNEAQ. The CDR3 length is 12 residues. Trimming stripped 4 bases from V and 5 bases from J, with 5 bases between. CDR3 sequence: CASSWLTGELFF. The CDR3 coding sequence is TGTGCCAGCAGCTGGCTTACCGGGGAGCTGTTTTTT.

The chain has TRBV5-1 and TRBJ2-1; D is uncertain. V lost 9 bases, J lost 4 bases, and 14 bases lay in between. CDR1 SGHRS and CDR2 YFSETQ come from the germline V gene. This CDR3 comprises 13 residues. CDR3 sequence reads: CANRETTYNEQFF. CDR3 nucleotides: TGCGCCAACAGAGAGACAACATACAATGAGCAGTTCTTC.

The chain links TRBV5-1 to TRBJ2-2, with TRBD1 matching 9 bases. V dropped 6 bases and J dropped 1; count of bases not matched to a gene: 4. This CDR3 comprises 15 residues. Germline CDR1 reads SGHRS; CDR2 reads YFSETQ. DNA of the CDR3: TGCGCCAGCATGAGGGGACAGGGGAACACCGGGGAGCTGTTTTTT. Amino acids: CASMRGQGNTGELFF.

The chain couples TRBV9 to TRBJ2-7, with D unclear. Germline CDR1 and CDR2: SGDLS and YYNGEE. V dropped 5 bases and J dropped 2 bases, with 23 bases sitting between them. This CDR3 has 17 residues. The CDR3 DNA sequence: TGTGCCAGCAGTGGTGGGGTGGTCATATCTCCTACCTACGAGCAGTACTTC. It encodes CASSGGVVISPTYEQYF.

The V gene is TRBV28, the J gene TRBJ2-3, with unresolved D. Deletions cut 9 bases from V and 0 bases from J, with 10 bases between. The CDR3 has 13 amino acids. Per germline, CDR1 MDHEN and CDR2 SYDVKM. The CDR3 DNA reads TGTGCCAGTAGATTCACTAGCACAGATACGCAGTATTTT. This translates into CASRFTSTDTQYF.

Comment on this clonotype: This may stem from a read error, because a much larger clone lies one nucleotide away. This chain joins TRBV6-5 and TRBJ1-6, with D possibly being TRBD1 (6 bases). Looked up from germline, CDR1 is MNHEY and CDR2 is SVGAGI. The CDR3 spans 14 residues. Here the CDR3 DNA reads TGTGCCAGCAGACCCGGACAGCGTCATTCACCCCCCCACTTT. It is translated as CASRPGQRHSPPHF.

Here the CDR3 reads CASSHLRGRWNEQYF. The CDR3 nucleotides read TGTGCCAGCAGTCACCTGAGGGGAAGGTGGAATGAGCAGTACTTC. The chain employs TRBV12-3 or TRBV12-4 and TRBJ2-5; D tentatively fits TRBD1 or TRBD2 (5 bases each). This CDR3 contains 15 residues. The germline V and J ends were trimmed by 5 bases and 11 bases, with 24 bases remaining between them.